This T cell receptor beta chain was recovered during a study of T cell therapy after organ transplantation. Turning to the study itself: T cells were expanded 2 to 3 weeks with 30 CMV class I/II epitopes. Study-wide results and limits: Few nonresponder expansions may reflect low coverage from poor CD8+ yield. In nonresponders, large pretherapy expansions changed minimally after therapy.

The data were produced by immunoSEQ multiplex PCR, yet TCRdb's version contains in-frame clones alone and is incomplete. The table has some 48,000 clones, about 95% seen once; the top ten hold over 2.5%. Germline V gene sequence: CDR1 MNHEY, CDR2 SVGAGI. The CDR3 has 12 amino acids. Concerning this clone itself: Its target is not known. At one boundary the junction diverges from the germline segment, which might be a read error.

This sequence originates from a human patient who had received a solid organ transplant and had CMV disease. The chain has TRBV6-5 and TRBJ1-1; tentatively, D is TRBD1 (5 bases). The sequencing used CD8+ T cells from blood, collected before autologous CMV-specific T cell therapy. The CDR3 sequence: CASSYPGTGAFF. The CDR3 bases are TGTGCCAGCAGTTACCCGGGGACTGGAGCTTTCTTT.